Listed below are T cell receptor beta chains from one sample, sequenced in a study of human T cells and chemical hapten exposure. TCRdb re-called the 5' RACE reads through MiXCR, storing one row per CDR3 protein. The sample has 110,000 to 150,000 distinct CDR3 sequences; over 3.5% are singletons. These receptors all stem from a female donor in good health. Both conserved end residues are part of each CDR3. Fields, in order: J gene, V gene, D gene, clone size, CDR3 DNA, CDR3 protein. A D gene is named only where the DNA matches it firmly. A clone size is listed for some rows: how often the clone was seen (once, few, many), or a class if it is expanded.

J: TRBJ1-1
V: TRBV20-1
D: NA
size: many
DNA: TGCAGTGCTAGACCTGAAAGGCGACGGGGAGCTTTCTTT
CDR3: CSARPERRRGAFF

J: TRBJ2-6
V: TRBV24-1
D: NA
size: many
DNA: TGTGCCACCAAGGAGGGCCCTGGGGCCAACGTCCTGACTTTC
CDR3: CATKEGPGANVLTF

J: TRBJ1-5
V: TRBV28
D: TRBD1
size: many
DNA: TGTGCCAGCACCGCAGCACTGGGCCAGGGGGGCAATCAGCCCCAGCATTTT
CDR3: CASTAALGQGGNQPQHF

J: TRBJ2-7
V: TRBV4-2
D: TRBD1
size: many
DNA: TGTGCCAGCAGCCAAGACGAGACAGGGATAAACGAGCAGTACTTC
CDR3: CASSQDETGINEQYF

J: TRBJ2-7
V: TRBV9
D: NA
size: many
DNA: TGTGCCAGCAGCGTAGGCGGGCAGACCAGCTCCTACGAGCAGTACTTC
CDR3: CASSVGGQTSSYEQYF

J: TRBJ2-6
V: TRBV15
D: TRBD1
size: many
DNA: TGTGCCACCAGCAGAGATGGGGCAGGGGGTTTTGGGGCCAACGTCCTGACTTTC
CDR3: CATSRDGAGGFGANVLTF

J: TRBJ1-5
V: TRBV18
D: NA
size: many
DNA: TGTGCCAGCTCCGCAGTGGTGTCAGGGTCCAATCAGCCCCAGCATTTT
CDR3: CASSAVVSGSNQPQHF

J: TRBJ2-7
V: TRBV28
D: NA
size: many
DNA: TGTGCCAGCAGCTGGGGCAGGACTCCCCTCTTC
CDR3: CASSWGRTPLF

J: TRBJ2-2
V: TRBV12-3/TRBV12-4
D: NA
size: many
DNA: TGTGCATCCGGGAAACCCGGGGAGCTGTTTTTT
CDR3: CASGKPGELFF

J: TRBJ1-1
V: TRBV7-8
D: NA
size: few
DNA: TGTGCCAGCAGCCGGGGAGGGGGGGTGATGAGCACTGAAGCTTTCTTT
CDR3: CASSRGGGVMSTEAFF

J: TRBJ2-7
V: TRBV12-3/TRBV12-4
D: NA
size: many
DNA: TGTGCCAGCATCAGCTCCTACGAGCAGTACTTC
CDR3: CASISSYEQYF

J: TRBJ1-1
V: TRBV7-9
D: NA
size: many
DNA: TGTGCCAGCAAAGGTACGGGCACTGAAGCTTTCTTT
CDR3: CASKGTGTEAFF

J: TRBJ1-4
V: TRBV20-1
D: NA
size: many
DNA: TGCAGTGCCCGCCAGGACGGCGATAATGAAAAACTGTTTTTT
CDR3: CSARQDGDNEKLFF

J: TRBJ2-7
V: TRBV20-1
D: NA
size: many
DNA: TGCAGTGCTAGCGACCCGTCAAGCTCCTACGAGCAGTACTTC
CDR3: CSASDPSSSYEQYF

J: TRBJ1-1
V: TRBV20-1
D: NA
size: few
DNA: TGCAGGGGGTGTAACACTGAAGCTTTCTTT
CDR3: CRGCNTEAFF

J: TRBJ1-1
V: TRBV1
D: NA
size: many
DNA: TGCACCAGCAGCCAATCTCGGACAGGGAGGGGAAAAGCTTTCTTT
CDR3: CTSSQSRTGRGKAFF

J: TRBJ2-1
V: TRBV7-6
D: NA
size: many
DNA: TGTGCCAGCAGCTTAGCGTGGGGGCATGAGCAGTTCTTC
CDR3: CASSLAWGHEQFF

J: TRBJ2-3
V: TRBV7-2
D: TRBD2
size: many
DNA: TGTGCCAGCAGGGGGACTAGCGGGGGGGTTGGGACAGATACGCAGTATTTT
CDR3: CASRGTSGGVGTDTQYF

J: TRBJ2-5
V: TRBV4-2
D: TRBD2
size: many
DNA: TGTGCCAGCAGCCAAGCTAGCGGGGGGATGAAGACCCAGTACTTC
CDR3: CASSQASGGMKTQYF

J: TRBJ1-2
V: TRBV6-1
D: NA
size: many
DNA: TGTGCCAGCAGCGAGCAGGGGTGGAACTATGGCTACACCTTC
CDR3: CASSEQGWNYGYTF

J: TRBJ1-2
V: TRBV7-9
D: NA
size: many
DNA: TGTGCCAGCAGCCCGCGGCAGGGACCCTATGGCTACACCTTC
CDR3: CASSPRQGPYGYTF

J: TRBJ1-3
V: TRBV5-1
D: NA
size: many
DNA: TGCGCCAGCAGCTTGTTGGGGTCGCGTGGAAACACCATATATTTT
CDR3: CASSLLGSRGNTIYF

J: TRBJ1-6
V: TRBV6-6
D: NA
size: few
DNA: TGTGCCAGCATCGAAGGGGGTTCCAGCTCCTATAATTCACCCCTCAACTTT
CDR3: CASIEGGSSSYNSPLNF

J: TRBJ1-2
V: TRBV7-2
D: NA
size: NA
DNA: TGTGCCAGCAGGGACATCACTAACTATGGCTACACCTTC
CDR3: CASRDITNYGYTF

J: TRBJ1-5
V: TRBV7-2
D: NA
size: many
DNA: TGTGCCAGCAGCTTAGACAGAAAGAGCAATCAGCCCCAGCATTTT
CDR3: CASSLDRKSNQPQHF

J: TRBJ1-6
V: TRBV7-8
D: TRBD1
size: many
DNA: TGTGCCAGCAGCTCCCAGGGGGGCGATTCACCCCTCCACTTT
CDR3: CASSSQGGDSPLHF

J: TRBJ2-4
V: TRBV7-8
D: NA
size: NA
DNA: TGTGCCAGCAGCTCCGGACAGCACCGAGTGGACATTCAGTACTTC
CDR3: CASSSGQHRVDIQYF

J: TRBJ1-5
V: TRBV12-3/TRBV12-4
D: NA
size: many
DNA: TGTGCCAGCAGAAGCACAGGGCTCAATCAGCCCCAGCATTTT
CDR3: CASRSTGLNQPQHF

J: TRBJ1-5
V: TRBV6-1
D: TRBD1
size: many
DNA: TGTGCCAGCAATCACCCACAGGGGGCGCGTTACCGGGATCAGCCCCAGCATTTT
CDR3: CASNHPQGARYRDQPQHF

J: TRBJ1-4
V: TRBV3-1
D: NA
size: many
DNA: TGTGCCAGCAGCCAAGCTTACGGGACGGGAAATGAAAAACTGTTTTTT
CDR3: CASSQAYGTGNEKLFF

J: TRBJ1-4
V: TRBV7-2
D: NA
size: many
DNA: TGTGCCAGCAGCTTAGACTATGGGACTCAAAAACTGTTTTTT
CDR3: CASSLDYGTQKLFF

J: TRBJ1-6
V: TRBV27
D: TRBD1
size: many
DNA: TGTGCCAGCAGTTTACAACAGGGGAGGACGAGCCCCCTCCACTTT
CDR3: CASSLQQGRTSPLHF

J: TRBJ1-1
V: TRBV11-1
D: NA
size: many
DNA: TGTGCCAGCAGCCAGGGACGGTACACTGAAGCTTTCTTT
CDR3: CASSQGRYTEAFF

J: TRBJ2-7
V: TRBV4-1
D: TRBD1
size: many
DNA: TGCGCCAGCAGCCAACCCCGACAGGGGAAGGGCTACGAGCAGTACTTC
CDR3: CASSQPRQGKGYEQYF

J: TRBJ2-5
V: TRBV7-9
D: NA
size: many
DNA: TGTGCCAGCAGCTTAACACTGAATCTACGGACCCAGTACTTC
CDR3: CASSLTLNLRTQYF

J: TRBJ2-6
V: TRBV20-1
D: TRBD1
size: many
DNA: TGCAGTGCTATCTCAGGGGGCGAATTAACTGGGGCCAACGTCCTGACTTTC
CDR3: CSAISGGELTGANVLTF

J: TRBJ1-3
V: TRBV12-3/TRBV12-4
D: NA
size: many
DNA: TGTGCCAGCATCCCGAGTTCTGGAAACACCATATATTTT
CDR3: CASIPSSGNTIYF

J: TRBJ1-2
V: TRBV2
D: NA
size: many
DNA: TGTGCCAGCAGTGAAGACTTCCTTAGACAGGAAAACTATGGCTACACCTTC
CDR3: CASSEDFLRQENYGYTF

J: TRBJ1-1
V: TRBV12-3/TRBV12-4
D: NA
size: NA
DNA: TGTGCCAGCAGTTTTCAGGGGCTGGAGACTGAAGCTTTCTTT
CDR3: CASSFQGLETEAFF

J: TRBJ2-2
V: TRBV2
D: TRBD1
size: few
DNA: TGTGCCAGCAGTACACAGGGGAGAGGGGAGCTGTTTTTT
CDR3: CASSTQGRGELFF

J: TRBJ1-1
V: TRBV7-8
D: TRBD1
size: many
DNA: TGTGCCAGCAGCTTAGTTCCGGGACAGGGCACTGAAGCTTTCTTT
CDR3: CASSLVPGQGTEAFF

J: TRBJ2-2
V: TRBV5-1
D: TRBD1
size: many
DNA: TGCGCCAGCAGCTTGGGGACAGGGACTAACACCGGGGAGCTGTTTTTT
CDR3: CASSLGTGTNTGELFF

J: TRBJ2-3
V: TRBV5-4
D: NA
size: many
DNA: TGTGCCAGCAGCCTAGACCTGCGCACAGATACGCAGTATTTT
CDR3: CASSLDLRTDTQYF

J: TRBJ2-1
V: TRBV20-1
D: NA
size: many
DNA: TGCAGTCCCTCCGGGGGGCTCTACAATGAGCAGTTCTTC
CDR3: CSPSGGLYNEQFF

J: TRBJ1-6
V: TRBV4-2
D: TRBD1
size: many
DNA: TGTGCCAGCAGCCCCCCAAGGGGGCCCCTGAGCTCCTATAATTCACCCCTCCACTTT
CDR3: CASSPPRGPLSSYNSPLHF

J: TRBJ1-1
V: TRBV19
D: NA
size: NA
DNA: TGTGCCAGTAGTATAAGGTTCGAAAAGCACGAATTGACTGAAGCTTTCTTT
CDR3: CASSIRFEKHELTEAFF

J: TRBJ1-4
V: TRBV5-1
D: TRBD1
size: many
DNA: TGCGCCAGCAGCTTGGAGGGGGCAAGTGAAAAACTGTTTTTT
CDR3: CASSLEGASEKLFF

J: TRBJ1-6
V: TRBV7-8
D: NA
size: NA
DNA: TGTGCCAGCAGCCAGAAGACAGATCCCCTTAATTCACCCCTCCACTTT
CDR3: CASSQKTDPLNSPLHF

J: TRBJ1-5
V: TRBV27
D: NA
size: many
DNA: TGTGCCAGCAAGTATTTGGGTGGTAGCAATCAGCCCCAGCATTTT
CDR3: CASKYLGGSNQPQHF

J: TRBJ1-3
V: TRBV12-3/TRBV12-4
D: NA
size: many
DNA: TGTGCCAGCAGTTTTAACCAGCCGGCGGCAAACACCATATATTTT
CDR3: CASSFNQPAANTIYF

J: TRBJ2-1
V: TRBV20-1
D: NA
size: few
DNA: TGCAGTGCTAGAGGGTTGGACGTAAATGAGCAGTTCTTC
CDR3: CSARGLDVNEQFF

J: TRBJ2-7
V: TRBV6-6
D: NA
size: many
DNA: TGTGCCAGCAGGGAGCGGTGGTCCTACGAGCAGTACTTC
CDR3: CASRERWSYEQYF

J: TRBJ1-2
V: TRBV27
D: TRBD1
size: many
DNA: TGTGCCAGCAGAACAGGGGGCGGCTATGGCTACACCTTC
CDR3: CASRTGGGYGYTF

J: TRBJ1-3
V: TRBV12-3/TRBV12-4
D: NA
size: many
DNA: TGTGCCAGCCGGGGATACTCTGGAAACACCATATATTTT
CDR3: CASRGYSGNTIYF